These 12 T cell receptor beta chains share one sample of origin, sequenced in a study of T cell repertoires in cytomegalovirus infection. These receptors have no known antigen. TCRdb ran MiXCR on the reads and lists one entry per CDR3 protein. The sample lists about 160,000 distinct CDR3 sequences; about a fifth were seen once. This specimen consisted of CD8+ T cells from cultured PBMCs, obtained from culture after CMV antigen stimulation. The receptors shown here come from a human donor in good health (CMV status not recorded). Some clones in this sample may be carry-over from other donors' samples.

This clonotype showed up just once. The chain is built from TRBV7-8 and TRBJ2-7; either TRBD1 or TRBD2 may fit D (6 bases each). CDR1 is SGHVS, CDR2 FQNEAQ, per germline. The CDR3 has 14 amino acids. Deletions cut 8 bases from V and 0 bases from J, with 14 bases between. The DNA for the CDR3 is TGTGCCAGCGCCGGGGGCAGCTCCTCCTACGAGCAGTACTTC. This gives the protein CASAGGSSSYEQYF. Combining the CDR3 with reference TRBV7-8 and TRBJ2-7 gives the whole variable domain GAGVSQSPRYKVAKRGQDVALRCDPISGHVSLFWYQQALGQGPEFLTYFQNEAQLDKSGLPSDRFFAERPEGSVSTLKIQRTQQEDSAVYLCASAGGSSSYEQYFGPGTRLTVT.

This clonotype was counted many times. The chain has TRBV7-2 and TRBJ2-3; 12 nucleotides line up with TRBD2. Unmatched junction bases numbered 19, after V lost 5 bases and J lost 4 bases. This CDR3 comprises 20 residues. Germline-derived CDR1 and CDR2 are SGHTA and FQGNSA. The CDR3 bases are TGTGCCAGCAGCGCAACCTCATCTAGCGGGGGGGCGAGTTGGGCAGATACGCAGTATTTT. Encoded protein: CASSATSSSGGASWADTQYF.

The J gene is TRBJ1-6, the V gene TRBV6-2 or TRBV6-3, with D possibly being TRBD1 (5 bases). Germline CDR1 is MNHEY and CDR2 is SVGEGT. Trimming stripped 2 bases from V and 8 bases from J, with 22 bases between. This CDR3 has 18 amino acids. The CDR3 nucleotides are TGTGCCAGCAGTTACAGGTGGGACCATCCCCGCCAGGATTCACCCCTCCACTTT. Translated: CASSYRWDHPRQDSPLHF.

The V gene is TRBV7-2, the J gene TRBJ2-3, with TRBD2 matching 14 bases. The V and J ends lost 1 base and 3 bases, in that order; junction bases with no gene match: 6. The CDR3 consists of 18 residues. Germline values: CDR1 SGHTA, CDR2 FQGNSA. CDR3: CASSLGLAGGPLTDTQYF. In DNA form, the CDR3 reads TGTGCCAGCAGCTTAGGACTAGCGGGGGGGCCGTTAACAGATACGCAGTATTTT.

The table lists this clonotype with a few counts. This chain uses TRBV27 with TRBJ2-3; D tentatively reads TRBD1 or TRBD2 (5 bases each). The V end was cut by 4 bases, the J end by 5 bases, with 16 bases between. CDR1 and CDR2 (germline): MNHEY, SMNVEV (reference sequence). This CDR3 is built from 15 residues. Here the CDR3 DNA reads TGTGCCAGCAGTTGGTTCGTGGGGGATGAAGATACGCAGTATTTT. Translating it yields CASSWFVGDEDTQYF.

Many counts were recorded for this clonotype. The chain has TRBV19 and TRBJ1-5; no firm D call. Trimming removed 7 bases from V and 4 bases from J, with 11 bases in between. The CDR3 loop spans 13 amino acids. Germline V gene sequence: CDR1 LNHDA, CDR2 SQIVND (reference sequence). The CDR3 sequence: CASMDGGNQPQHF. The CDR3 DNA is TGTGCCAGTATGGACGGAGGGAATCAGCCCCAGCATTTT.

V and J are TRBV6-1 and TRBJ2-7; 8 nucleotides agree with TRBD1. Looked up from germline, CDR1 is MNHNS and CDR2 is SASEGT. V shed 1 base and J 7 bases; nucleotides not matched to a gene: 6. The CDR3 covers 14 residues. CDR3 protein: CASSEGTGQTEQYF. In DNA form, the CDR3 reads TGTGCCAGCAGTGAAGGGACAGGGCAAACTGAGCAGTACTTC.

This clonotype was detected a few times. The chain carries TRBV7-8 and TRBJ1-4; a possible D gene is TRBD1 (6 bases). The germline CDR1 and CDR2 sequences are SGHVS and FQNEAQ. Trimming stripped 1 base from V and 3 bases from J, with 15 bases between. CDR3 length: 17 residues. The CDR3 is CASSLDFTGAPNEKLFF. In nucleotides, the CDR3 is TGTGCCAGCAGCTTAGACTTTACGGGGGCACCTAATGAAAAACTGTTTTTT.

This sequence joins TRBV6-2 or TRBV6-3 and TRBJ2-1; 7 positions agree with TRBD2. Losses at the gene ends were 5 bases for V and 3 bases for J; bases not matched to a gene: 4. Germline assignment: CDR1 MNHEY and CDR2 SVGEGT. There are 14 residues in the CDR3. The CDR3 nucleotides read TGTGCCAGCAGTCCAAGCGGGGACTACAATGAGCAGTTCTTC. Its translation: CASSPSGDYNEQFF.

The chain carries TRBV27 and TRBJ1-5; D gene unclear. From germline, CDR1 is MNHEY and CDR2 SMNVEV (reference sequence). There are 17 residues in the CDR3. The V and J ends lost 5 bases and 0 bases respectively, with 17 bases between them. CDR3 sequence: CASSRAGGTYSNQPQHF. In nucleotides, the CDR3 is TGTGCCAGCAGTCGAGCCGGAGGAACCTATAGCAATCAGCCCCAGCATTTT.

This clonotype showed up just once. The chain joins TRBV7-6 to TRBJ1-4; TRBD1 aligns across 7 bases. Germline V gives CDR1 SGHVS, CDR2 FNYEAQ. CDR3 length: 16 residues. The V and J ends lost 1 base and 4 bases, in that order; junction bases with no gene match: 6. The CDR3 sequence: CASSLGGQMINEKLFF. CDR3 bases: TGTGCCAGCAGCTTAGGGGGACAGATGATTAATGAAAAACTGTTTTTT.

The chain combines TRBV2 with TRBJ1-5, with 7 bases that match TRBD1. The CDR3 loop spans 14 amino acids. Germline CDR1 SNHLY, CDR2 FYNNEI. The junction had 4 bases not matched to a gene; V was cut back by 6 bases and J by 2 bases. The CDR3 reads CASSEGTGNQPQHF. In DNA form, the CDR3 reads TGTGCCAGCAGCGAGGGGACAGGCAATCAGCCCCAGCATTTT.